This T cell receptor (beta chain) was retrieved from a study of blood T cell repertoires in COVID-19. Repertoires were generated with immunoSEQ multiplex PCR, while TCRdb's copy carries only in-frame clones and drops some. The repertoire holds about 200,000 clones, with around 81% as singletons. The junction had 8 bases not matched to a gene; V was cut back by 0 bases and J by 5 bases. Per germline, CDR1 LGHDT and CDR2 YNNKEL (reference sequence). This CDR3 is 17 amino acids long. The chain recombines TRBV3-1 (or the pseudogene TRBV3-2) with TRBJ2-1; 9 nucleotides agree with TRBD2. The sample was peripheral blood. The receptor's source is a man between 60 and 70 years old with COVID-19, enrolled during active disease. The CDR3 here is CASSQDGTSLTHNEQFF. The CDR3 nucleotides are TGTGCCAGCAGCCAAGACGGGACTAGCTTAACCCACAATGAGCAGTTCTTC.